What follows are 29 T cell receptor beta chains derived from one specimen sequenced in a study of control samples from healthy donors and cancer patients. Sequenced by immunoSEQ multiplex PCR; TCRdb stores in-frame clones only, minus some. The table lists 110,000 to 150,000 clones, roughly 92% of them singletons. Sequenced material: blood. These receptors all stem from a man aged 35 to 55 in good health.

The chain's CDR3 is CASRLADHYEQYF. For the CDR3, the DNA is TGTGCCAGCAGGCTGGCAGACCACTACGAGCAGTACTTC. The chain links TRBV6-5 to TRBJ2-7, with D uncertain. CDR1 is MNHEY and CDR2 is SVGAGI in the germline V gene. The V end lost 6 bases, the J end lost 3 bases, and 12 bases lay between the germline ends. The CDR3 runs 13 residues.

As DNA, the CDR3 is TGCGCCAGCAGCTTGGAACTAGGGCAGTATAATTCACCCCTCCACTTT. It translates to CASSLELGQYNSPLHF. This chain connects TRBV5-1 to TRBJ1-6; D uncertain. CDR1 is SGHRS and CDR2 is YFSETQ in the germline V gene. The CDR3 runs 16 residues. The ends were cut back, 0 bases at V and 4 bases at J, with 11 bases in the middle.

This clone was found once. The chain combines TRBV5-6 with TRBJ2-5; D possibly corresponds to TRBD2 (6 bases). Between the trimmed V and J ends, which lost 4 bases and 1 base, there was a span of 11 bases. The CDR3 consists of 14 residues. Per the germline V gene, CDR1 is SGHDT and CDR2 is YYEEEE. The CDR3 DNA follows: TGTGCCAGCAGCGGGGGACTGTTCCAAGAGACCCAGTACTTC. It encodes CASSGGLFQETQYF.

This clone was counted once. V is TRBV7-8 and J is TRBJ1-2; TRBD1 matches at 8 bases. The V gene's germline CDR1 is SGHVS and CDR2 FQNEAQ. The CDR3 runs 16 residues. Trimming cost V 4 bases and J 2 bases; bases outside gene matches: 9. Here the CDR3 reads CASSSGPRTGNYGYTF. CDR3 sequence (DNA): TGTGCCAGCAGCTCCGGCCCACGGACAGGGAACTATGGCTACACCTTC.

The CDR3 DNA reads as TGTGCCAGTAGTATCCTATCGACGGAGTCAAATCAGCCCCAGCATTTT. Amino acids: CASSILSTESNQPQHF. The V gene is TRBV19, the J gene TRBJ1-5, with D uncertain. The CDR3 contains 16 residues. Trimming took 3 bases from V and 4 from J, leaving 16 bases between them. Germline lookup yields CDR1 LNHDA and CDR2 SQIVND (reference sequence).

The chain joins TRBV7-8 to TRBJ2-3; tentatively, D is TRBD2 (6 bases). CDR1 and CDR2 (germline): SGHVS, FQNEAQ. The CDR3 has 17 residues. V was pared by 5 bases and J by 2 bases, with 20 bases between. The chain's CDR3 is CASSPSPGSGYTDTQYF. The CDR3 nucleotides read TGTGCCAGCAGCCCCAGCCCTGGTAGCGGATACACAGATACGCAGTATTTT.

This rearrangement joins TRBV7-9 to TRBJ2-2, with TRBD2 as a possible D gene (5 bases). This CDR3 is built from 15 residues. The ends were cut back, 4 bases at V and 6 bases at J, with 15 bases in the middle. CDR1 is SEHNR and CDR2 is FQNEAQ in the germline V gene (reference sequence). The CDR3, as DNA: TGTGCCAGCAGCTCCTTCCCCTTCGGGGCCGGGGAGCTGTTTTTT. This encodes CASSSFPFGAGELFF. Complete variable domain (other parts from reference TRBV7-9 and TRBJ2-2): DTGVSQNPRHKITKRGQNVTFRCDPISEHNRLYWYRQTLGQGPEFLTYFQNEAQLEKSRLLSDRFSAERPKGSFSTLEIQRTEQGDSAMYLCASSSFPFGAGELFFGEGSRLTVL.

This chain joins TRBV7-8 and TRBJ1-5; the D gene is possibly TRBD1 (6 bases). The CDR3 is made up of 15 amino acids. V lost 2 bases and J lost 2, with 10 bases in between. In germline, CDR1 is SGHVS, CDR2 FQNEAQ. The CDR3 spells CASSLSGDRNQPQHF. For the CDR3, the DNA is TGTGCCAGCAGCTTATCAGGGGATCGCAATCAGCCCCAGCATTTT.

The chain recombines TRBV28 with TRBJ2-3; 11 bases align to TRBD1. V dropped 6 bases and J dropped 7; count of bases not matched to a gene: 3. The CDR3 has 13 amino acids. In germline, CDR1 is MDHEN, CDR2 SYDVKM. The CDR3: CASRGTGGHTQYF. In nucleotides, the CDR3 is TGTGCCAGCAGGGGGACAGGGGGACATACGCAGTATTTT.

The chain carries TRBV12-5 and TRBJ2-2; a weak D match, TRBD2 (6 bases). Germline assignment: CDR1 LGHNT and CDR2 FRNRAP. V lost 5 bases, J lost 6 bases, and 16 bases lay in between. The CDR3 runs 15 residues. The CDR3 sequence: CASGHPSGESGELFF. CDR3 sequence (DNA): TGTGCTAGTGGTCACCCCTCGGGGGAGTCCGGGGAGCTGTTTTTT.

In DNA form, the CDR3 reads TGTGCCAGCAGTTCCGTCAATGAAAAACTGTTTTTT. This encodes CASSSVNEKLFF. V usage is TRBV28 and J usage is TRBJ1-4; D is unresolved. V dropped 4 bases and J dropped 5 bases, with 5 bases sitting between them. Germline CDR1 reads MDHEN; CDR2 reads SYDVKM. This CDR3 is built from 12 residues.

The rearrangement joins TRBV4-1 to TRBJ1-1; D is possibly TRBD1 (5 bases). V dropped 1 base and J dropped 0 bases, with 27 bases sitting between them. The CDR3 has 21 amino acids. CDR1 is MGHRA, CDR2 YSYEKL, per germline. The CDR3 region is CASSQARTPPQGPKMNTEAFF. The CDR3 DNA reads TGCGCCAGCAGCCAAGCGAGGACTCCACCCCAGGGACCTAAGATGAACACTGAAGCTTTCTTT.

CDR3 sequence reads: CASSSTANTEAFF. The CDR3 DNA sequence: TGTGCCAGCAGTTCGACAGCTAACACTGAAGCTTTCTTT. This chain links TRBV6-6 with TRBJ1-1; TRBD1 is a possible D gene (5 bases). The length of the CDR3 is 13 residues. Germline CDR1 is MNHNY and CDR2 is SVGAGI (reference sequence). Trimming left V 4 bases short and J 2 bases short, with 8 bases between.

The chain combines TRBV7-9 with TRBJ1-1, with no clear D. CDR3 length: 13 residues. V lost 1 base to trimming and J lost 3 bases, with 6 bases between them. CDR1 and CDR2 (germline): SEHNR, FQNEAQ (reference sequence). The CDR3 protein is CASSLVRDTEAFF. The CDR3 DNA sequence: TGTGCCAGCAGCTTAGTGAGGGACACTGAAGCTTTCTTT.

The rearrangement uses TRBV10-3 and TRBJ2-3; 7 positions agree with TRBD1. V shed 3 bases and J 3 bases; nucleotides not matched to a gene: 0. The germline V gene encodes CDR1 ENHRY and CDR2 SYGVKD. This CDR3 region has 13 residues. The CDR3 sequence: CAISDRGTDTQYF. CDR3 DNA: TGTGCCATCAGTGACAGGGGGACAGATACGCAGTATTTT.

The chain is built from TRBV27 and TRBJ2-5; TRBD1 is a possible D gene (5 bases). Germline CDR1 and CDR2: MNHEY and SMNVEV (reference sequence). The CDR3 has 14 residues. V gave up 1 base and J gave up 2 bases, with 8 bases separating them. This chain's CDR3 is CASSLYQGQETQYF. CDR3 DNA: TGTGCCAGCAGTTTATATCAGGGACAAGAGACCCAGTACTTC.

The chain employs TRBV4-2 and TRBJ1-1; D perhaps matches TRBD1 (5 bases). Trimming stripped 8 bases from V and 0 bases from J, with 13 bases between. The CDR3 consists of 14 residues. The germline V gene has CDR1 LGHNA and CDR2 YNFKEQ. Here the CDR3 DNA reads TGTGCCAGCGGACAACCCGCGATGAACACTGAAGCTTTCTTT. Amino acids: CASGQPAMNTEAFF.

The chain uses TRBV10-3 and TRBJ2-1; TRBD1 is a possible D gene (6 bases). In germline, CDR1 is ENHRY, CDR2 SYGVKD. CDR3 size: 11 residues. V shed 6 bases and J shed 14 bases, with 14 bases lying between them. The CDR3 DNA reads TGTGCCATCAGCCAAGGACAGCAGGAGTTCTTC. This encodes CAISQGQQEFF.

This chain joins TRBV24-1 and TRBJ2-3, with D maybe TRBD2 (6 bases). Per germline, CDR1 KGHDR and CDR2 SFDVKD. This CDR3 is 12 amino acids long. V gave up 5 bases and J gave up 8 bases, with 10 bases separating them. CDR3 sequence: CATSGEVGTQYF. The CDR3 nucleotides read TGTGCCACCAGTGGGGAGGTCGGTACGCAGTATTTT.

Concerning this clone itself: At one boundary the junction diverges from the germline segment, which might be a read error. This sequence joins TRBV5-1 and TRBJ2-7; tentative D call: TRBD1 (6 bases). Per germline, CDR1 SGHRS and CDR2 YFSETQ. The CDR3 runs to 15 residues. CDR3 in DNA: TGCGCCAGCAGGTTGGACAGCCAGAGCTCCTACGAGCAGTACTTC. Translated, it gives CASRLDSQSSYEQYF.

The chain's CDR3 is CASSMGQGVYGYTF. The CDR3 DNA is TGTGCCAGCAGTATGGGACAGGGGGTCTATGGCTACACCTTC. V gene TRBV6-5 combines with J gene TRBJ1-2; 11 positions match TRBD1. Looked up from germline, CDR1 is MNHEY and CDR2 is SVGAGI. V trimming: 5 bases; J trimming: 4 bases; junction bases outside the gene matches: 3. CDR3 size: 14 residues.

The chain recombines TRBV2 with TRBJ1-1; perhaps TRBD1 as D (6 bases). Germline V lookup: CDR1 SNHLY, CDR2 FYNNEI. Trimming took 7 bases from V and 1 from J, leaving 13 bases between them. The CDR3 consists of 14 residues. DNA for the CDR3: TGTGCCAGCAATTACAGGGCGGGGAACACTGAAGCTTTCTTT. Translating it yields CASNYRAGNTEAFF.

The chain employs TRBV14 and TRBJ1-4; 7 bases line up with TRBD1. The trim removed 2 bases at V and 5 bases at J, leaving 5 bases unmatched. The germline V gene encodes CDR1 SGHDN and CDR2 FVKESK. The CDR3 has 15 amino acids. The CDR3 nucleotides read TGTGCCAGCAGCCAATTACAGGGGTCAAATGAAAAACTGTTTTTT. Protein sequence: CASSQLQGSNEKLFF.

The chain has TRBV9 and TRBJ2-3, with a tentative D call TRBD2 (6 bases). The ends were cut back, 0 bases at V and 2 bases at J, with 7 bases in the middle. Germline V gene data show CDR1 as SGDLS and CDR2 as YYNGEE. The CDR3 contains 14 residues. DNA of the CDR3: TGTGCCAGCAGCGTAGGGGACTTCACAGATACGCAGTATTTT. Encoded protein: CASSVGDFTDTQYF. The complete variable domain, with remaining parts taken from reference TRBV9 and TRBJ2-3, reads DSGVTQTPKHLITATGQRVTLRCSPRSGDLSVYWYQQSLDQGLQFLIQYYNGEERAKGNILERFSAQQFPDLHSELNLSSLELGDSALYFCASSVGDFTDTQYFGPGTRLTVL.

The genes are TRBV30 and TRBJ1-5, with 7 bases identical to TRBD1. This CDR3 region has 14 residues. J was trimmed by 6 bases and V by 8 bases; bases with no gene match: 13. In germline, CDR1 is GTSNPN, CDR2 SVGIG (reference sequence). This chain's CDR3 is CARPGGRGPQPQHF. CDR3 sequence (DNA): TGTGCCAGGCCCGGAGGGAGGGGGCCTCAGCCCCAGCATTTT.

The rearrangement links TRBV28 to TRBJ1-6; 7 bases are shared with TRBD1. V lost 3 bases, J lost 7 bases, and 3 bases stayed unmatched. This CDR3 is 14 amino acids long. Germline V CDR1 and CDR2: MDHEN, SYDVKM. The CDR3 nucleotides read TGTGCCAGCAGTTTGGCCAGGGGGAATTCACCCCTCCACTTT. This gives the protein CASSLARGNSPLHF.

The V call is TRBV5-6, the J call TRBJ2-7; perhaps TRBD1 as D (6 bases). CDR1 is SGHDT and CDR2 is YYEEEE in the germline V gene. The V end lost 0 bases, the J end lost 3 bases, and 10 bases lay between the germline ends. This CDR3 is built from 14 residues. The CDR3 DNA follows: TGTGCCAGCAGCTTGGGTGGGACACTCTACGAGCAGTACTTC. Protein: CASSLGGTLYEQYF.

The chain recombines TRBV5-1 with TRBJ1-4; no clear D gene. This CDR3 comprises 13 residues. The V end was cut by 4 bases, the J end by 5 bases, with 9 bases between. Germline CDR1 is SGHRS and CDR2 is YFSETQ. CDR3 sequence reads: CASSPAGNEKLFF. Written as DNA, the CDR3 is TGCGCCAGCAGCCCAGCCGGGAATGAAAAACTGTTTTTT.

This clone was recorded a few times. This chain connects TRBV6-1 to TRBJ2-7, with D unresolved. Trimming left V 3 bases short and J 2 bases short, with 5 bases between. Germline assignment: CDR1 MNHNS and CDR2 SASEGT. The CDR3 covers 12 residues. CDR3 sequence reads: CASSDPAYEQYF. CDR3 DNA: TGTGCCAGCAGTGATCCAGCCTACGAGCAGTACTTC.